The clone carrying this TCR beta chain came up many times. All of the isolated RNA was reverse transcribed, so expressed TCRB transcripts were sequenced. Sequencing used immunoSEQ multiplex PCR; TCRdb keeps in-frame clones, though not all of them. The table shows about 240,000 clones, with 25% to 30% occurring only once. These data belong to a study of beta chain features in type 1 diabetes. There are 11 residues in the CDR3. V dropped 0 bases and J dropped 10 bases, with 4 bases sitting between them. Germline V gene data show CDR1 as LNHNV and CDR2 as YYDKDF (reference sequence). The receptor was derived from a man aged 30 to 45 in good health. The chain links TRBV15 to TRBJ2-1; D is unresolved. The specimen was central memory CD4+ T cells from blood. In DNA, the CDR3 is TGTGCCACCAGCAGAGAGAGGGAGCAGTTCTTC. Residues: CATSREREQFF.